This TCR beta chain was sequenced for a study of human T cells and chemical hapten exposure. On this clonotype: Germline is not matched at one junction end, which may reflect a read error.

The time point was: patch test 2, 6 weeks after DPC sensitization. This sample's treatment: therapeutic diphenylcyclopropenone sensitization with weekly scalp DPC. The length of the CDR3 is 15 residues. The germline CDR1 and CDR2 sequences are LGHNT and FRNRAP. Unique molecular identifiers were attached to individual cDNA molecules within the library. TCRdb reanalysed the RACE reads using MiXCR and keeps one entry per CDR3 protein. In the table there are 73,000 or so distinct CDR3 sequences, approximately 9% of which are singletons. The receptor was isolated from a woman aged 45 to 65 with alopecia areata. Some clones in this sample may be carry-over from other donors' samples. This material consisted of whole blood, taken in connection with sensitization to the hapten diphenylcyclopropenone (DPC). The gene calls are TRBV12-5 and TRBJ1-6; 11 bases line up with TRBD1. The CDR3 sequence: CASGGQGARNSPLNF. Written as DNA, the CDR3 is TGTGCTAGTGGAGGACAGGGGGCACGAAATTCACCCCTCAACTTT.